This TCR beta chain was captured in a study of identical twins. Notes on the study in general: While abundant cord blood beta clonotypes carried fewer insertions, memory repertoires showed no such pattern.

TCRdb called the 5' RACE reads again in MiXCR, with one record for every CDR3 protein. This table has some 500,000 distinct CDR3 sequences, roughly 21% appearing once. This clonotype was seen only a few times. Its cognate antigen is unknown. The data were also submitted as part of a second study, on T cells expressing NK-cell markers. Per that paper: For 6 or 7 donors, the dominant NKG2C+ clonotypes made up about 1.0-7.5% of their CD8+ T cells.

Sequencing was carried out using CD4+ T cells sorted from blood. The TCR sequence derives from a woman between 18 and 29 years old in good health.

CDR3 loop: CSARAPSGADTQYF. CDR3 nucleotides: TGCAGTGCTAGGGCCCCGTCTGGTGCCGATACGCAGTATTTT. The rearrangement uses TRBV20-1 and TRBJ2-3; D call uncertain. The CDR3 totals 14 residues. The V end was cut by 3 bases, the J end by 6 bases, with 16 bases between. Germline V gene sequence: CDR1 DFQATT, CDR2 SNEGSKA (reference sequence).